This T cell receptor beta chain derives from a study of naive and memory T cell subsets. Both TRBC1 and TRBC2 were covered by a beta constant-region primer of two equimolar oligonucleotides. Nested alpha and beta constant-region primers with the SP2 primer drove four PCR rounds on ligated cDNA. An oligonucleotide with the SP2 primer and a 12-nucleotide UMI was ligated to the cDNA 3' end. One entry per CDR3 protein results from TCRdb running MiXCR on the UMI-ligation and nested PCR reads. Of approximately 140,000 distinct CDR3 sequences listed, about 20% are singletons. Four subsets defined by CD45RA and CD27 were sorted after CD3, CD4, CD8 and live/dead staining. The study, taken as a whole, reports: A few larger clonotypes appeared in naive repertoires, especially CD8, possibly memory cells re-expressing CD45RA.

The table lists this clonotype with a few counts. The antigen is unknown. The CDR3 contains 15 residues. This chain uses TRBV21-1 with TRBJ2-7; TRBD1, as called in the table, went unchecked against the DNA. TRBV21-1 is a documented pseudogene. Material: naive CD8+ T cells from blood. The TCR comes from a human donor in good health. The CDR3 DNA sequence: TGTGCCAGCAGCAGGGGACACTGGAAATCCTACGAGCAGTACTTC. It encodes CASSRGHWKSYEQYF.